This T cell receptor (beta chain) was identified during a study of Ad26.COV2.S vaccination and SARS-CoV-2 variants. Study in general: The trial was COV1001 and the donor's arm was Ad26.COV2.S. In the study, Ad26.COV2.S was injected intramuscularly once, or twice 56 days apart. Whole-study results and caveats: Those who received vaccine or placebo ended up with similar non-spike TCR breadth. Possible underestimation of total T cell responses by the TCR breadth and depth analyses was noted.

As to treatment: roughly 18 received Ad26.COV2.S at low or high dose, single or two shots; about 5 received placebo; per-sample allocation not given. Sampling was performed 63 days after the first vaccine or placebo injection. Some clones are missing from TCRdb's copy, which holds only in-frame ones; the method was immunoSEQ multiplex PCR. The table has 300,000 to 450,000 clones, 70% to 90% seen once. Notes on this clone: The antigen is undetermined.

V lost 3 bases and J lost 0, with 15 bases in between. The CDR3 contains 16 residues. Germline V CDR1 and CDR2: SGHNT, YYREEE (reference sequence). V gene TRBV5-4 combines with J gene TRBJ1-1; possibly TRBD1 for D (5 bases). Material: peripheral blood, obtained in a trial of Ad26.COV2.S vaccine versus placebo. This sequence originates from a person between 18 and 59 years old who received the Ad26.COV2.S COVID-19 vaccine or a placebo. The CDR3: CASSSGGGNMNTEAFF. The CDR3 bases are TGTGCCAGCAGCTCTGGGGGTGGGAACATGAACACTGAAGCTTTCTTT.